What follows are 11 T cell receptor beta chains derived from one specimen sequenced in a study of T cells in Graves' hyperthyroidism and ophthalmopathy. It was RNA transcripts that yielded the amplified TCR beta CDR3 regions. HTBI primers were employed in a first-round RT-PCR of the TCR CDR3. In TCRdb, the multiplex PCR reads were re-called with MiXCR into one record per CDR3 protein. This table holds 660,000 or so distinct CDR3 sequences, 45% found once. Specimen: peripheral blood or thyroid tissue (not recorded which). These receptors all come from an adult man with Graves' disease, either hyperthyroidism or ophthalmopathy (not recorded which).

The genes are TRBV10-3 and TRBJ2-5; no clear D. In germline, CDR1 is ENHRY, CDR2 SYGVKD. This CDR3 spans 13 amino acids. V lost 5 bases, J lost 5 bases, and 12 bases lay in between. The CDR3 is CAISLTYTETQYF. The CDR3 DNA follows: TGTGCCATCAGTCTGACTTACACGGAGACCCAGTACTTC.

This clonotype occurred a few times. The junction shows a germline mismatch at one end, possibly a read error. The chain couples TRBV10-3 to TRBJ1-1, with a tentative D call TRBD1 (6 bases). CDR1 is ENHRY and CDR2 is SYGVKD in the germline V gene. CDR3 length equals 14 residues. The CDR3 here is CASSGTGRTTEAFF. The CDR3 coding sequence is TGTGCCAGCAGTGGAACAGGGAGGACGACTGAAGCTTTCTTT.

This clonotype was observed many times. The CDR3 spells CASAVDGEAFF. CDR3 DNA sequence: TGTGCCAGCGCTGTGGACGGTGAAGCTTTCTTT. The genes are TRBV2 and TRBJ1-1; no clear D. CDR3 size: 11 residues. Germline lookup yields CDR1 SNHLY and CDR2 FYNNEI. Trimming cost V 8 bases and J 7 bases, with 11 bases left between them.

The rearrangement joins TRBV7-9 to TRBJ1-3; 7 bases are a match to TRBD1. The germline V gene has CDR1 SEHNR and CDR2 FQNEAQ (reference sequence). Germline trimming cut 5 bases from V and 4 bases from J; bases unmatched to any gene: 14. The CDR3 length is 17 residues. The CDR3 loop is CASSQDPGQLTGNTIYF. CDR3 nucleotide sequence: TGTGCCAGCAGCCAAGATCCGGGACAGCTTACCGGAAACACCATATATTTT.

J is TRBJ2-7 and V is TRBV10-1; 12 bases fit TRBD2. Looked up from germline, CDR1 is WNHNN and CDR2 is SYGVQD (reference sequence). V shed 7 bases, J shed 1 base, and the junction held 14 bases outside the gene matches. There are 18 residues in the CDR3. The CDR3 nucleotides read TGCGCCAGCACCCGACTAGCGGGAGTTGCGGCCATATCCTACGAGCAGTACTTC. Translating gives CASTRLAGVAAISYEQYF.

This clonotype was observed a handful of times. V usage is TRBV20-1 and J usage is TRBJ2-7, with no clear D. With 3 bases removed from V and 5 bases from J, the gap between germline ends came to 5 bases. The length of the CDR3 is 10 residues. The germline V gene has CDR1 DFQATT and CDR2 SNEGSKA (reference sequence). CDR3 nucleotide sequence: TGCAGTGCTAGTACAAACGAGCAGTACTTC. As protein: CSASTNEQYF.

On this clonotype itself: A read error may be the cause here, since a much bigger clone is one base away. This chain uses TRBV14 with TRBJ1-1; D is ambiguous. The germline CDR1 and CDR2 sequences are SGHDN and FVKESK. The CDR3 covers 12 residues. V was trimmed by 4 bases and J by 6 bases, leaving 9 bases between them. CDR3 protein: CASSPRGPEAFF. In DNA, the CDR3 is TGTGCCAGCAGCCCTCGTGGGCCTGAAGCTTTCTTT.

On this clonotype itself: It may be a read error: a sequence one base away is much more abundant. The chain combines TRBV20-1 with TRBJ2-5; 9 bases align to TRBD2. This CDR3 spans 15 amino acids. Germline V lookup: CDR1 DFQATT, CDR2 SNEGSKA (reference sequence). The CDR3, as DNA: TGCAGAGCTAGAGTGCTAGCGGGGCGGCAAGAGACCCAGTACTTC. Its protein is CRARVLAGRQETQYF.

This clonotype occurred many times. This chain links TRBV29-1 with TRBJ1-5; D is unresolved. CDR1 is SQVTM and CDR2 is ANQGSEA in the germline V gene. This CDR3 is 13 amino acids long. Trimming cost V 4 bases and J 7 bases, with 14 bases left between them. CDR3 loop: CSVGPDPGQPQHF. The DNA for the CDR3 is TGCAGCGTTGGACCCGATCCGGGGCAGCCCCAGCATTTT.

Only a few counts were recorded for this clonotype. The gene calls are TRBV7-6 and TRBJ1-2; maybe TRBD1 (6 bases). From germline, CDR1 is SGHVS and CDR2 FNYEAQ. CDR3 length equals 14 residues. The V gene lost 5 bases and the J gene lost 5 bases, with 15 bases spanning the gap. The CDR3 DNA sequence: TGTGCCAGCAGCCAAATCGGAGGGGGTTATGGCTACACCTTC. This encodes CASSQIGGGYGYTF.

This clonotype was counted at least ten times. The chain couples TRBV29-1 to TRBJ1-2; D may be TRBD1 (5 bases). The CDR3 has 15 amino acids. Trimming pared 0 bases from V and 3 bases from J, leaving 14 bases between. CDR1 and CDR2 from the germline V gene are SQVTM and ANQGSEA. CDR3: CSVEEGAEYDYGYTF. For the CDR3, the DNA is TGCAGCGTTGAAGAAGGGGCGGAATACGACTATGGCTACACCTTC.